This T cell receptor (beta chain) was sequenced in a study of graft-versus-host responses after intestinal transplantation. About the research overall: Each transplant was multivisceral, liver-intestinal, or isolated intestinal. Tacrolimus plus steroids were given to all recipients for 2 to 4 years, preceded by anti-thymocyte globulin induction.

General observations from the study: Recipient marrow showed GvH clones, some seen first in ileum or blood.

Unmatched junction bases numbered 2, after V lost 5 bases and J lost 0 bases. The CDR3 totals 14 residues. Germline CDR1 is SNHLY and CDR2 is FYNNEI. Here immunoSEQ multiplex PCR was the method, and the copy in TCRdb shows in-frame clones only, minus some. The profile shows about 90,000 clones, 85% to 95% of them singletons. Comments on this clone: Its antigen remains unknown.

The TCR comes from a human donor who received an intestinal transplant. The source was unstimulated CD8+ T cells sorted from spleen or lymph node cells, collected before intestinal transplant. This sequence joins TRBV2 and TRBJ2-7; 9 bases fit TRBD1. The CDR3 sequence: CASSRTGDSYEQYF. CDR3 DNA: TGTGCCAGCAGTCGGACAGGGGACTCCTACGAGCAGTACTTC. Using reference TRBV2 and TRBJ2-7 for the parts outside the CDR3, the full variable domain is EPEVTQTPSHQVTQMGQEVILRCVPISNHLYFYWYRQILGQKVEFLVSFYNNEISEKSEIFDDQFSVERPDGSNFTLKIRSTKLEDSAMYFCASSRTGDSYEQYFGPGTRLTVT.